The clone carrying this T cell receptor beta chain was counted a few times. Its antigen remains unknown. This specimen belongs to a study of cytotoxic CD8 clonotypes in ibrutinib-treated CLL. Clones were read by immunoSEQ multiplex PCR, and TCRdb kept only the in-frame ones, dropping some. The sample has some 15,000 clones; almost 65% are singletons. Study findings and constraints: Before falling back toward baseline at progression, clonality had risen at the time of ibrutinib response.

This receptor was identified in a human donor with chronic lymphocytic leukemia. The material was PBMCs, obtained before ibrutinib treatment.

In DNA form, the CDR3 reads TGTGCCAGCAGTTTATACAGTGCGACCAACACCGGGGAGCTGTTTTTT. Translation: CASSLYSATNTGELFF. This chain uses TRBV27 with TRBJ2-2; D is undetermined. There are 16 residues in the CDR3. The V end was cut by 1 base, the J end by 2 bases, with 11 bases between. The germline V gene encodes CDR1 MNHEY and CDR2 SMNVEV (reference sequence).